Listed here are 21 T cell receptor beta chains from one sample, sequenced in a study of T cells in Graves' hyperthyroidism and ophthalmopathy. Amplification targeted TCR beta CDR3 regions from RNA transcripts. In the first-round RT-PCR of the TCR CDR3, the HTBI primer set was used. MiXCR, applied by TCRdb to the multiplex PCR reads, yields one record per CDR3 protein. The sample lists about 610,000 distinct CDR3 sequences, about a sixth occurring once. Source material: blood. The receptors originated from a woman aged 40 to 49 with Graves' ophthalmopathy.

This clonotype came up a few times. This chain uses TRBV30 with TRBJ1-2, with TRBD1 identical over 8 bases. J gave up 7 bases and V 2 bases, and 9 bases lay outside the gene matches. This CDR3 spans 14 amino acids. CDR1 and CDR2 (germline): GTSNPN, SVGIG (reference sequence). The CDR3: CAWSTQGAEGGYTF. In DNA form, the CDR3 reads TGTGCCTGGAGTACCCAGGGGGCTGAGGGTGGCTACACCTTC.

This clonotype was detected many times. V is TRBV2 and J is TRBJ2-1; the D is unclear. Trimming cost V 9 bases and J 9 bases, with 9 bases left between them. Germline values: CDR1 SNHLY, CDR2 FYNNEI. CDR3 size: 10 residues. The CDR3 protein is CASQISEQFF. The CDR3 bases are TGTGCCAGTCAAATCTCTGAGCAGTTCTTC.

This clonotype was recorded at least ten times. The genes are TRBV5-1 and TRBJ1-1; D gene ambiguous. The CDR3 has 11 amino acids. With 4 bases removed from V and 7 bases from J, the gap between germline ends came to 8 bases. Germline V gives CDR1 SGHRS, CDR2 YFSETQ. CDR3 protein: CASSQGNEAFF. The CDR3 coding sequence is TGCGCCAGCAGCCAAGGGAATGAAGCTTTCTTT.

The chain couples TRBV18 to TRBJ2-3; D not resolved. Trimming removed 2 bases at V and 0 bases at J, with 6 bases between. In germline, CDR1 is KGHSH, CDR2 LQKENI. The CDR3 runs to 14 residues. CDR3: CASSPYTSTDTQYF. The CDR3 DNA sequence: TGTGCCAGCTCACCATACACTAGCACAGATACGCAGTATTTT.

The chain joins TRBV6-2 or TRBV6-3 to TRBJ2-3, with 10 positions matching TRBD2. This CDR3 is built from 16 residues. Germline V gene data show CDR1 as MNHEY and CDR2 as SVGEGT. The V and J ends lost 2 bases and 8 bases, in that order; junction bases with no gene match: 10. CDR3 nucleotides: TGTGCCAGCAGTTACGGACTAGCGGCCCGCCGTGCTACGCAGTATTTT. It translates to CASSYGLAARRATQYF.

Only a few counts were recorded for this clonotype. This chain links TRBV20-1 with TRBJ2-7; D is undetermined. CDR1 is DFQATT, CDR2 SNEGSKA, per germline (reference sequence). Trimming shortened V by 0 bases and J by 0 bases, and 9 bases separated the two germline ends. The CDR3 is 14 amino acids. As DNA, the CDR3 is TGCAGTGCTAGAGAGGCCGCGAGCTCCTACGAGCAGTACTTC. Translation gives CSAREAASSYEQYF.

This clonotype was recorded at least ten times. The genes are TRBV5-1 and TRBJ2-1, with 11 nucleotides matching TRBD2. Germline CDR1 SGHRS, CDR2 YFSETQ. V gave up 2 bases and J gave up 9 bases; unmatched junction bases: 7. The CDR3 has 15 residues. This CDR3 reads CASSLTSGSNGEQFF. The CDR3 bases are TGCGCCAGCAGCTTAACTAGCGGGAGTAACGGTGAGCAGTTCTTC.

This clonotype has a count of ten or more. The chain recombines TRBV11-2 with TRBJ1-1, with a possible D match to TRBD1 (5 bases). The CDR3 runs 16 residues. CDR1 is SGHAT, CDR2 FQNNGV, per germline. V lost 5 bases, J lost 5 bases, and 21 bases lay in between. The chain's CDR3 is CASSPGQGRRVTEAFF. The CDR3 bases are TGTGCCAGCAGCCCCGGGCAGGGACGAAGGGTGACTGAAGCTTTCTTT.

This chain joins TRBV2 and TRBJ1-6; D is possibly TRBD1 (6 bases). This CDR3 has 14 residues. Germline V CDR1 and CDR2: SNHLY, FYNNEI. The ends were cut back, 6 bases at V and 6 bases at J, with 12 bases in the middle. The CDR3: CASRPQGGNSPLHF. CDR3 coding DNA: TGTGCCAGCAGACCACAGGGTGGTAATTCACCCCTCCACTTT.

This clonotype has ten or more counts. This chain connects TRBV20-1 to TRBJ1-1; D ambiguous. The germline gives CDR1 DFQATT, CDR2 SNEGSKA (reference sequence). CDR3 size: 13 residues. With 0 bases removed from V and 9 bases from J, the gap between germline ends came to 14 bases. The CDR3 protein is CSARDRSLAKAFF. CDR3 nucleotides: TGCAGTGCTAGAGACCGGTCCCTAGCGAAAGCTTTCTTT.

To note about this clonotype: A much larger clone differs by one base, so this may be a read error. The rearrangement links TRBV12-3 or TRBV12-4 to TRBJ2-1, with D tentatively TRBD2 (5 bases). The CDR3 length is 14 residues. This CDR3 is CAGSLDGLNNEQFF. DNA of the CDR3: TGTGCCGGCAGCCTTGACGGACTTAACAATGAGCAGTTCTTC.

The chain links TRBV3-1 to TRBJ1-1; D unclear. The CDR3 has 12 residues. CDR1 LGHDT and CDR2 YNNKEL come from the germline V gene (reference sequence). V dropped 1 base and J dropped 11 bases, with 11 bases sitting between them. CDR3 sequence reads: CASSQGSTGAFF. The CDR3 nucleotides read TGTGCCAGCAGCCAAGGGAGTACTGGGGCTTTCTTT.

The V and J genes are TRBV4-1 and TRBJ2-7; D unclear. CDR1 is MGHRA and CDR2 is YSYEKL in the germline V gene. The V and J ends lost 0 bases and 0 bases respectively, with 9 bases between them. The CDR3 extends over 15 amino acids. The CDR3 sequence is CASSQETDSSYEQYF. The CDR3 nucleotides are TGCGCCAGCAGCCAAGAAACGGATAGCTCCTACGAGCAGTACTTC.

This clonotype was found many times. The gene calls are TRBV12-3 or TRBV12-4 and TRBJ2-7, with no clear D. The CDR3 contains 11 residues. Deletions cut 6 bases from V and 2 bases from J, with 5 bases between. CDR3 loop: CASRLAYEQYF. CDR3 DNA: TGTGCCAGCAGGTTGGCCTACGAGCAGTACTTC.

This clonotype was detected many times. The J gene is TRBJ2-7, the V gene TRBV18; D gene uncertain. The germline CDR1 and CDR2 sequences are KGHSH and LQKENI. V dropped 0 bases and J dropped 3 bases, with 6 bases sitting between them. The CDR3 runs 13 residues. The CDR3: CASSPPTNYEQYF. In nucleotides, the CDR3 is TGTGCCAGCTCACCACCGACCAACTACGAGCAGTACTTC.

This clonotype was detected many times. This rearrangement joins TRBV2 to TRBJ1-1; 8 bases agree with TRBD1. Losses at the gene ends were 7 bases for V and 8 bases for J; bases not matched to a gene: 9. This CDR3 spans 13 amino acids. Germline V lookup: CDR1 SNHLY, CDR2 FYNNEI. CDR3 DNA: TGTGCCAGCATACGGACAGGGTTTCAAGAAGCTTTCTTT. The encoded protein is CASIRTGFQEAFF.

The sample holds many counts of this clonotype. The rearrangement joins TRBV28 to TRBJ1-1, with D hard to call. V was clipped by 3 bases and J by 3 bases, with 8 bases between them. CDR3 length equals 13 residues. Germline-derived CDR1 and CDR2 are MDHEN and SYDVKM. CDR3 sequence (DNA): TGTGCCAGCAGTTTTGTACAGTACACTGAAGCTTTCTTT. Residues: CASSFVQYTEAFF.

This clonotype was picked up many times. V usage is TRBV29-1 and J usage is TRBJ2-5; D gene ambiguous. Trimming cost V 6 bases and J 2 bases, with 10 bases left between them. Germline V gene data show CDR1 as SQVTM and CDR2 as ANQGSEA. CDR3 length: 12 residues. In DNA form, the CDR3 reads TGCAGCGTAACGGGTCCTCAAGAGACCCAGTACTTC. Protein sequence: CSVTGPQETQYF.

In its sample, this clonotype was seen a few times. J is TRBJ1-1 and V is TRBV27, with 8 bases identical to TRBD1. CDR3 length equals 11 residues. Germline assignment: CDR1 MNHEY and CDR2 SMNVEV (reference sequence). V lost 5 bases to trimming and J lost 13 bases; unmatched junction nucleotides: 6. CDR3 loop: CASSNRDRCFF. The CDR3 coding sequence is TGTGCCAGCAGTAACCGGGACAGGTGTTTCTTT.

This clonotype was picked up a small number of times. V and J are TRBV9 and TRBJ2-1; 13 nucleotides line up with TRBD2. CDR3 size: 17 residues. Trimming cost V 4 bases and J 0 bases; bases outside gene matches: 4. Germline assignment: CDR1 SGDLS and CDR2 YYNGEE. CDR3 sequence: CASSLTSGRASYNEQFF. CDR3 DNA: TGTGCCAGCAGCCTTACTAGCGGGAGGGCCTCCTACAATGAGCAGTTCTTC.

Many counts were recorded for this clonotype. The CDR3 protein is CASSPHTGLDTQYF. DNA for the CDR3: TGTGCCAGCAGCCCCCACACGGGTTTGGATACGCAGTATTTT. V is TRBV7-8 and J is TRBJ2-3, with unresolved D. The CDR3 sequence is 14 residues long. V gave up 5 bases and J gave up 6 bases, with 15 bases separating them. Looked up from germline, CDR1 is SGHVS and CDR2 is FQNEAQ. Full variable domain (missing parts from reference TRBV7-8 and TRBJ2-3): GAGVSQSPRYKVAKRGQDVALRCDPISGHVSLFWYQQALGQGPEFLTYFQNEAQLDKSGLPSDRFFAERPEGSVSTLKIQRTQQEDSAVYLCASSPHTGLDTQYFGPGTRLTVL.